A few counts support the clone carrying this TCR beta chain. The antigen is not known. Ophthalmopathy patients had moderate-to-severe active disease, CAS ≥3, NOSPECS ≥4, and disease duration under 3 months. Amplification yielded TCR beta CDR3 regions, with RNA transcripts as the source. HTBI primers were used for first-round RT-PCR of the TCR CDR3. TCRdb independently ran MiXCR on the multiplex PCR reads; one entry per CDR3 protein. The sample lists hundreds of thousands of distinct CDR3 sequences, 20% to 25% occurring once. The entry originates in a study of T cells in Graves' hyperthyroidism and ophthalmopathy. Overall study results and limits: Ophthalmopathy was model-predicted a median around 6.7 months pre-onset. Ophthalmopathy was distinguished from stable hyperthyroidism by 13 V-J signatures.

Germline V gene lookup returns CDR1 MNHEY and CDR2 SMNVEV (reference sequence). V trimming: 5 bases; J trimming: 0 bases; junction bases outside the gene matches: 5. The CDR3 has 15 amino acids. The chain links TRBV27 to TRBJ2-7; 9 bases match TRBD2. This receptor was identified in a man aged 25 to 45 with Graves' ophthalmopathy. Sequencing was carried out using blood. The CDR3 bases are TGTGCCAGCAGTCCCCTAGCGGGGAGCTCCTACGAGCAGTACTTC. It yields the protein CASSPLAGSSYEQYF.